Shown below are 20 T cell receptor beta chains from a single sample sequenced in a study of post-analysis software for immune sequencing data. Study-wide results and caveats: About 5 TRBV segments appeared more often in patients than in controls, and TRBV5-6, TRBV5-1 and TRBV20-1 were among these.

Their antigens remain unidentified. Presence of unique molecular identifiers characterized the TCR beta cDNA libraries. TCRdb ran MiXCR on the PCR reads and lists one entry per CDR3 protein. The repertoire holds around 200,000 distinct CDR3 sequences, with 25% to 35% as singletons. The sequenced material came from blood. These TCRs come from a girl aged 2-17 years with multiple sclerosis.

The chain has TRBV5-1 and TRBJ2-1; 9 bases line up with TRBD2. This CDR3 has 14 residues. Trimming took 5 bases from V and 9 from J; bases not matched to a gene: 9. The germline V gene has CDR1 SGHRS and CDR2 YFSETQ. The CDR3 DNA sequence: TGCGCCAGCAGGCCAACTGGCGGGAGGGGTGAGCAGTTCTTC. Protein product: CASRPTGGRGEQFF.

This clonotype was seen a few times. An end of the junction does not agree with germline; a read error may underlie this. The gene calls are TRBV20-1 and TRBJ2-6; possibly TRBD1 or TRBD2 for D (5 bases each). Germline CDR1 and CDR2: DFQATT and SNEGSKA (reference sequence). This CDR3 region has 17 residues. CDR3 bases: TGCAGTGCTAGGAGGGGCAGGGTCCCCTCTGGGGCCAACGTCCCGACTTTC. Translation: CSARRGRVPSGANVPTF.

The V and J genes are TRBV5-1 and TRBJ1-1; D is possibly TRBD1 (5 bases). The ends were cut back, 4 bases at V and 4 bases at J, with 23 bases in the middle. The CDR3 loop spans 17 amino acids. In germline, CDR1 is SGHRS, CDR2 YFSETQ. This CDR3 is CASSPAGGLAGSTEAFF. As DNA, the CDR3 is TGCGCCAGCAGCCCGGCGGGGGGGTTGGCAGGGAGCACTGAAGCTTTCTTT.

This chain joins TRBV6-5 and TRBJ1-1; D not resolved. The CDR3 extends over 12 amino acids. V lost 5 bases to trimming and J lost 8 bases, with 12 bases between them. In germline, CDR1 is MNHEY, CDR2 SVGAGI. CDR3 bases: TGTGCCAGCAGTCCTCGCCGGGAAGAAGCTTTCTTT. Its protein is CASSPRREEAFF.

This clonotype was recorded once. A much more abundant neighbour one base away suggests this may be a read error. The rearrangement uses TRBV10-1 and TRBJ2-1; TRBD2 matches 7 bases. The germline V gene encodes CDR1 WNHNN and CDR2 SYGVQD (reference sequence). The CDR3 covers 15 residues. Unmatched junction bases numbered 7, after V lost 6 bases and J lost 2 bases. CDR3 loop: CASSAKRDPYNEQFF. CDR3 DNA: TGCGCCAGCAGCGCAAAGCGGGATCCCTACAATGAGCAGTTCTTC.

The chain employs TRBV11-2 and TRBJ2-2; 13 bases align to TRBD2. The CDR3 covers 16 residues. Germline V gives CDR1 SGHAT, CDR2 FQNNGV. After removal of 2 bases from V and 8 bases from J, the junction contained 5 bases not matched to a gene. In DNA, the CDR3 is TGTGCCAGCAGCTTACTAGGGACTAGCGGGACTGGGGAGCTGTTTTTT. This sequence encodes CASSLLGTSGTGELFF.

This clonotype was observed a handful of times. This sequence joins TRBV3-1 and TRBJ1-1; perhaps TRBD1 as D (5 bases). CDR1 is LGHDT, CDR2 YNNKEL, per germline (reference sequence). V gave up 2 bases and J gave up 4 bases, with 14 bases separating them. CDR3 size: 15 residues. The CDR3 here is CASSQRGAGGTEAFF. In nucleotides, the CDR3 is TGTGCCAGCAGCCAAAGAGGGGCGGGTGGCACTGAAGCTTTCTTT.

The CDR3 DNA reads as TGTGCCACCAGCAGAGGATCAGGGACCCCCTACGAGCAGTACTTC. Translated, it gives CATSRGSGTPYEQYF. The chain employs TRBV15 and TRBJ2-7; D possibly uses TRBD1 or TRBD2 (5 bases each). The CDR3 spans 15 residues. Germline values: CDR1 LNHNV, CDR2 YYDKDF (reference sequence). With 1 base removed from V and 2 bases from J, the gap between germline ends came to 12 bases. Full variable domain (remainder filled in from reference TRBV15 and TRBJ2-7): DAMVIQNPRYQVTQFGKPVTLSCSQTLNHNVMYWYQQKSSQAPKLLFHYYDKDFNNEADTPDNFQSRRPNTSFCFLDIRSPGLGDTAMYLCATSRGSGTPYEQYFGPGTRLTVT.

The rearrangement joins TRBV4-1 to TRBJ2-7; tentatively, D is TRBD1 (5 bases). The V end was cut by 0 bases, the J end by 4 bases, with 13 bases between. Germline CDR1 is MGHRA and CDR2 is YSYEKL. This CDR3 spans 15 amino acids. The CDR3 nucleotides are TGCGCCAGCAGCCAAGAGACAGCCTCCCGATACGAGCAGTACTTC. Its translation is CASSQETASRYEQYF.

This clonotype was observed a few times. This chain uses TRBV5-1 with TRBJ2-3; tentatively, D is TRBD2 (6 bases). This CDR3 comprises 15 residues. V lost 0 bases and J 2 bases, leaving 10 bases between the germline ends. Germline V gene sequence: CDR1 SGHRS, CDR2 YFSETQ. CDR3: CASSLGAGTTDTQYF. The CDR3 DNA follows: TGCGCCAGCAGCTTGGGGGCGGGGACCACAGATACGCAGTATTTT.

The chain has TRBV20-1 and TRBJ1-5, with 12 bases lining up with TRBD1. Germline CDR1 and CDR2: DFQATT and SNEGSKA (reference sequence). The V and J ends lost 1 base and 7 bases, in that order; junction bases with no gene match: 8. The CDR3 is made up of 16 amino acids. CDR3 sequence reads: CSARVGGDRGPQPQHF. Here the CDR3 DNA reads TGCAGTGCTAGAGTGGGAGGGGACAGGGGGCCCCAGCCCCAGCATTTT.

V and J are TRBV5-1 and TRBJ2-5; 13 bases fit TRBD2. The CDR3 extends over 15 amino acids. The trim removed 2 bases at V and 11 bases at J, leaving 9 bases unmatched. The V gene's germline CDR1 is SGHRS and CDR2 YFSETQ. CDR3 nucleotides: TGCGCCAGCAGCTTACGACTAGCGGGAGGTGTTGAGCAGTACTTC. Translated: CASSLRLAGGVEQYF.

This sequence joins TRBV3-1 and TRBJ2-5; D not certain. Trimming removed 0 bases at V and 2 bases at J, with 16 bases between. This CDR3 is built from 17 residues. CDR1 LGHDT and CDR2 YNNKEL come from the germline V gene (reference sequence). CDR3 in amino acids: CASSQEGALRSQETQYF. DNA for the CDR3: TGTGCCAGCAGCCAAGAAGGAGCGCTGAGATCACAAGAGACCCAGTACTTC.

The chain carries TRBV7-2 and TRBJ1-2, with TRBD1 matching 8 bases. The CDR3 covers 14 residues. Trimming took 4 bases from V and 2 from J; bases not matched to a gene: 3. Germline-derived CDR1 and CDR2 are SGHTA and FQGNSA. The CDR3 spells CASSSGQGNYGYTF. For the CDR3, the DNA is TGTGCCAGCAGCTCCGGACAGGGAAACTATGGCTACACCTTC.

In its sample, this clonotype was seen a few times. This chain links TRBV20-1 with TRBJ1-5; no reliable D call. This CDR3 has 15 amino acids. Germline-derived CDR1 and CDR2 are DFQATT and SNEGSKA (reference sequence). Trimming took 5 bases from V and 3 from J, leaving 17 bases between them. The chain's CDR3 is CSARISGRLNQPQHF. As DNA, the CDR3 is TGCAGTGCTCGAATCTCAGGACGGCTCAATCAGCCCCAGCATTTT.

This clonotype was found a few times. The chain links TRBV20-1 to TRBJ1-4; possible D gene TRBD1, 5 bases. The V end lost 6 bases, the J end lost 1 base, and 12 bases lay between the germline ends. Germline V gene data show CDR1 as DFQATT and CDR2 as SNEGSKA (reference sequence). CDR3 length: 14 amino acids. CDR3 loop: CSAQGGETNEKLFF. In DNA form, the CDR3 reads TGCAGTGCCCAGGGAGGGGAAACTAATGAAAAACTGTTTTTT.

This chain connects TRBV6-2 or TRBV6-3 to TRBJ1-2; D perhaps matches TRBD1 (5 bases). The CDR3 is made up of 14 amino acids. CDR1 and CDR2 (germline): MNHEY, SVGEGT. The V end was cut by 9 bases, the J end by 6 bases, with 20 bases between. The CDR3 loop reads CASPAGNPPNGYTF. Written as DNA, the CDR3 is TGTGCCAGTCCGGCAGGGAATCCCCCAAATGGCTACACCTTC.

This sequence joins TRBV29-1 and TRBJ2-5; D might be TRBD2 (7 bases). The ends were cut back, 7 bases at V and 1 base at J, with 16 bases in the middle. Germline assignment: CDR1 SQVTM and CDR2 ANQGSEA. CDR3 length equals 14 residues. The CDR3 DNA is TGCAGCGGGGTCGCGGGGGCGATCCAAGAGACCCAGTACTTC. Its protein is CSGVAGAIQETQYF.

About this clonotype: A read error is likely, as this CDR3 ends without the conserved phenylalanine or tryptophan. This chain links TRBV28 with TRBJ2-7, with D possibly being TRBD1 (5 bases). The CDR3 is 15 residues long. V was shortened by 2 bases and J by 3 bases, with 14 bases between the two germline ends. CDR1 and CDR2 (germline): MDHEN, SYDVKM. For the CDR3, the DNA is TGTGCCAGCAGTTTAGAGACAGCGTCGAACTACGAGCAGTACTTA. This sequence encodes CASSLETASNYEQYL.

The V and J genes are TRBV20-1 and TRBJ2-7; 11 nucleotides line up with TRBD2. The junction had 7 bases not matched to a gene; V was cut back by 5 bases and J by 4 bases. The CDR3 is made up of 14 amino acids. In germline, CDR1 is DFQATT, CDR2 SNEGSKA (reference sequence). The chain's CDR3 is CSADPSGRKYEQYF. The DNA of the CDR3 is TGCAGTGCTGACCCTAGCGGGAGGAAATACGAGCAGTACTTC.